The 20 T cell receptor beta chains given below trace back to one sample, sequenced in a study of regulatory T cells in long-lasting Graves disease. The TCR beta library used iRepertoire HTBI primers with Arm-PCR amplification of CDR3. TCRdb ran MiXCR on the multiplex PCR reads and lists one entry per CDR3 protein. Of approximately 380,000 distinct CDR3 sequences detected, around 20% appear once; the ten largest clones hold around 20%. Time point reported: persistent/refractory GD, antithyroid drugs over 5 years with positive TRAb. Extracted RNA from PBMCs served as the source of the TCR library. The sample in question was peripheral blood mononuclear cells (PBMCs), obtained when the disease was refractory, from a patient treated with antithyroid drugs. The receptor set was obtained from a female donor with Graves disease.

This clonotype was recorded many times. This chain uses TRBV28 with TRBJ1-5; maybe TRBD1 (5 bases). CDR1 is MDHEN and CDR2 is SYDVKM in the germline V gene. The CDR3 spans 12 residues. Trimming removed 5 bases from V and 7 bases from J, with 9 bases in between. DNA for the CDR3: TGTGCCAGCAGTCCCGGGGGGCAGCCCCAGCATTTT. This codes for CASSPGGQPQHF.

The DNA of the CDR3 is TGCGCCAGCAGCTTGTCTCCGGGACAAAACACCGGGGAGCTGTTTTTT. This translates into CASSLSPGQNTGELFF. The chain joins TRBV5-1 to TRBJ2-2; D possibly corresponds to TRBD1 (6 bases). The germline CDR1 and CDR2 sequences are SGHRS and YFSETQ. Trimming stripped 1 base from V and 2 bases from J, with 12 bases between. CDR3 length: 16 residues. The full variable domain, its missing parts supplied by reference TRBV5-1 and TRBJ2-2, is KAGVTQTPRYLIKTRGQQVTLSCSPISGHRSVSWYQQTPGQGLQFLFEYFSETQRNKGNFPGRFSGRQFSNSRSEMNVSTLELGDSALYLCASSLSPGQNTGELFFGEGSRLTVL.

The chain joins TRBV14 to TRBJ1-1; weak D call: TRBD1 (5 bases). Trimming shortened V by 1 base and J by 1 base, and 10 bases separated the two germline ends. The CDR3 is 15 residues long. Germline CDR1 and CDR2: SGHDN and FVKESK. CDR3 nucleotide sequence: TGTGCCAGCAGCCAAGCTAGGGGAGCGAACACTGAAGCTTTCTTT. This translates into CASSQARGANTEAFF.

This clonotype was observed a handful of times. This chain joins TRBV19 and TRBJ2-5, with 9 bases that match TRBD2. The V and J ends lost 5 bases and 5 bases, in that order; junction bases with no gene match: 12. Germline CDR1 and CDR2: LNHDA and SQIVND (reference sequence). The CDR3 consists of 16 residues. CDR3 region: CASSSSLGTSLETQYF. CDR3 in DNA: TGTGCCAGTAGTTCATCTTTGGGGACTAGCTTGGAGACCCAGTACTTC. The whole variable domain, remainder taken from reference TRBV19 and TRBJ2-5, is DGGITQSPKYLFRKEGQNVTLSCEQNLNHDAMYWYRQDPGQGLRLIYYSQIVNDFQKGDIAEGYSVSREKKESFPLTVTSAQKNPTAFYLCASSSSLGTSLETQYFGPGTRLLVL.

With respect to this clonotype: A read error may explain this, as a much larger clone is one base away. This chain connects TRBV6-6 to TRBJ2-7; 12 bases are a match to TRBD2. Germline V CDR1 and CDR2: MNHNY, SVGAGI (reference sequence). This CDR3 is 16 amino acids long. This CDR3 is CASNYSPSGRVYEQYF. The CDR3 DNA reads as TGTGCCAGCAATTACTCGCCTAGCGGGAGGGTTTACGAGCAGTACTTC.

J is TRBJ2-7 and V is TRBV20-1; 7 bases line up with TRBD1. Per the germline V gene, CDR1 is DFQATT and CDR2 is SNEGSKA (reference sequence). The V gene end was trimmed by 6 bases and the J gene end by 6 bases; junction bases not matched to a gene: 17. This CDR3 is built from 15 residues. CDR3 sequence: CSADKTGFSTREQYF. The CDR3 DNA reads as TGCAGTGCAGATAAGACAGGGTTTTCTACGCGCGAGCAGTACTTC.

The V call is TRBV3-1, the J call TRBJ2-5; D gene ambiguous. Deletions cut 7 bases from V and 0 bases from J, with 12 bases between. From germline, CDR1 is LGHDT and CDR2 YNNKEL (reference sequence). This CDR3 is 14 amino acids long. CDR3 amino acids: CASTPRADQETQYF. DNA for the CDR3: TGTGCCAGCACCCCCCGGGCTGACCAAGAGACCCAGTACTTC.

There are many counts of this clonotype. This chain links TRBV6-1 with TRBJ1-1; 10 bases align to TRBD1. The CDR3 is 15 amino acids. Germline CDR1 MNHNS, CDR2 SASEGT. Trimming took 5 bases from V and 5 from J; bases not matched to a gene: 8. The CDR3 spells CASSTGDRGGTEAFF. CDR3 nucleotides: TGTGCCAGCAGTACTGGGGACAGGGGAGGTACTGAAGCTTTCTTT.

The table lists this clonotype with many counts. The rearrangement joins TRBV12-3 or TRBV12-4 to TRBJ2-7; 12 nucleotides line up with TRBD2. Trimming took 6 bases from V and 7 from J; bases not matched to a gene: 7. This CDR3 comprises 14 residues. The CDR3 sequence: CASRLAGGPREQYF. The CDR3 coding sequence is TGTGCCAGCAGGCTAGCGGGAGGGCCGAGAGAGCAGTACTTC.

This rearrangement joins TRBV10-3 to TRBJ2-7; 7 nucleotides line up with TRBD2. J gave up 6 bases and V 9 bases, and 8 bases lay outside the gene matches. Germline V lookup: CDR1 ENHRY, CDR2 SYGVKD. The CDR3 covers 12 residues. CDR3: CAIGRDIGEQYF. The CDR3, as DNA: TGTGCCATTGGGAGGGATATTGGCGAGCAGTACTTC.

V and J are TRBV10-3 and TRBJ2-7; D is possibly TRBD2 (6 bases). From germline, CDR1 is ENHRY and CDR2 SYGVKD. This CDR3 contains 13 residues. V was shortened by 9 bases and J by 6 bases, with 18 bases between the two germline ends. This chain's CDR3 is CAIRGTGAPEQYF. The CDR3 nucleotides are TGTGCCATTAGGGGAACGGGAGCCCCCGAGCAGTACTTC.

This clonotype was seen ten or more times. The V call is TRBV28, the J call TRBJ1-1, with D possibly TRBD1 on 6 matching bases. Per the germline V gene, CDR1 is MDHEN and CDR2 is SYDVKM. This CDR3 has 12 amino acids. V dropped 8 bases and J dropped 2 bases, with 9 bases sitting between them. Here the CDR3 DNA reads TGTGCCAGCTCGACAGGAAACACTGAAGCTTTCTTT. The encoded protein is CASSTGNTEAFF.

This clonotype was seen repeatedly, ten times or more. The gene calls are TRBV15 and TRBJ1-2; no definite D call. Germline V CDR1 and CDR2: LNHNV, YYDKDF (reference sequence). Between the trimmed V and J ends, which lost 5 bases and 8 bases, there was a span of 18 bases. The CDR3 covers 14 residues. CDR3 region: CATSPRIGLGGYTF. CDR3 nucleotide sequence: TGTGCCACCAGCCCTCGAATAGGGCTTGGGGGCTACACCTTC.

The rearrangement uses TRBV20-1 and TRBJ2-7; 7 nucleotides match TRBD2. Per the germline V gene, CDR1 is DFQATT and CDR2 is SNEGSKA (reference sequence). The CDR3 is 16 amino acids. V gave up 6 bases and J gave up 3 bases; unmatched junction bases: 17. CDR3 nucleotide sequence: TGCAGTGCCCTAGGGGCGTTGACTAGCCTGAGCTACGAGCAGTACTTC. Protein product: CSALGALTSLSYEQYF.

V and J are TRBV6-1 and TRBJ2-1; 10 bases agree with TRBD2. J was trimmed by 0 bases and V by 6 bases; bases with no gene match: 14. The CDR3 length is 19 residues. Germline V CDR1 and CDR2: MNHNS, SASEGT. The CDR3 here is CASSPGRTSGEDSYNEQFF. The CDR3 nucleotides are TGTGCCAGCAGCCCCGGACGGACTAGCGGAGAGGACTCCTACAATGAGCAGTTCTTC.

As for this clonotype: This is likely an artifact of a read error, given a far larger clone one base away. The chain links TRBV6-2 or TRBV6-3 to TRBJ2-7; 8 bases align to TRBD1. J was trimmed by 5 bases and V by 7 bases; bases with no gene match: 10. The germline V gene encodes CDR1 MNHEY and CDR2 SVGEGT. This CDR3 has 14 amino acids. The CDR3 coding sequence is TGTGCCAGCACTCGAGGACAGGGAGCCCACGAGCAGTACTTC. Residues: CASTRGQGAHEQYF.

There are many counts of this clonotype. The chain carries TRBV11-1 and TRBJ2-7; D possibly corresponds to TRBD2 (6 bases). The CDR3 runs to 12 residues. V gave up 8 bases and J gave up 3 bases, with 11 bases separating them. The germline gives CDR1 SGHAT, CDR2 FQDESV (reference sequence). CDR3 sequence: CASRGFGYEQYF. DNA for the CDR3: TGTGCCAGCCGGGGGTTCGGCTACGAGCAGTACTTC.

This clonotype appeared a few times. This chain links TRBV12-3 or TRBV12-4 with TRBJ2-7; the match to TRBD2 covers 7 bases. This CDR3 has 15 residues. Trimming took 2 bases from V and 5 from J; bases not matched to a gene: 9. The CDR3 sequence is CASSLRGGLWDEQYF. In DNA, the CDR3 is TGTGCCAGCAGTTTAAGGGGAGGGTTGTGGGACGAGCAGTACTTC.

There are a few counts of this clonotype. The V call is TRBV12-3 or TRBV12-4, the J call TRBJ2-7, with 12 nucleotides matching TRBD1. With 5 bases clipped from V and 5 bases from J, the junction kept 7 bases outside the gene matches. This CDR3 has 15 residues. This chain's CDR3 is CASSLGTGGFDEQYF. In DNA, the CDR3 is TGTGCCAGCAGTCTGGGGACAGGGGGCTTCGACGAGCAGTACTTC.

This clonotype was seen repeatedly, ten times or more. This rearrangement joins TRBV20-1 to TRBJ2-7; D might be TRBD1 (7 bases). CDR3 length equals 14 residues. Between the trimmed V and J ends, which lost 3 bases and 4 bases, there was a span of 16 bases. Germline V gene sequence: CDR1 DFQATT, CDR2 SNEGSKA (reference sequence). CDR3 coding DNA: TGCAGTGCTAGGGCGCAACCAGGGGGGTACGAGCAGTACTTC. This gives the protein CSARAQPGGYEQYF.